Given below is one TCR beta chain in context. What it binds is not known. This sample was taken from a study of cytomegalovirus exposure and HLA in healthy donors. Study results and caveats: The authors assumed roughly uniform sequencing depth across donors for presence/absence analyses.

Both 60 Vbeta primers and 13 Jbeta primers went into the PCR. The method was immunoSEQ multiplex PCR; TCRdb's version includes in-frame clones alone and lacks a portion of them. This sample carries under 150,000 clones, 82% of them seen once, and the ten largest clones take around 2.5%. CDR3 size: 16 residues. Germline V gene sequence: CDR1 SSHAT, CDR2 FNYEAQ (reference sequence). The J gene is TRBJ2-1, the V gene TRBV7-7; 9 bases are a match to TRBD1. This TCR was sampled from a boy younger than 10 in good health and CMV-seronegative. Sequenced: PBMCs. CDR3 amino acids: CASFRDRDLGYNEQFF. The CDR3 nucleotides read TGTGCTAGCTTCCGGGACAGGGACCTAGGGTACAATGAGCAGTTCTTC.